The next 12 T cell receptor beta chains were all read from a single sample in a study of cytomegalovirus exposure and HLA in healthy donors. 60 Vbeta and 13 Jbeta primers were used in PCR. Generated by immunoSEQ multiplex PCR, the TCRdb table keeps only in-frame clones and is missing some. The sample comprises some 100,000 clones, around 76% of which are singletons, and about 16% rests with the top ten. The sample taken for sequencing was PBMCs. These receptors were collected from a man aged 45 to 65 in good health and CMV-seropositive.

The V and J genes are TRBV29-1 and TRBJ2-3; 13 bases are shared with TRBD2. Germline V lookup: CDR1 SQVTM, CDR2 ANQGSEA. J was trimmed by 0 bases and V by 6 bases; bases with no gene match: 9. The CDR3 sequence is 17 residues long. The CDR3 sequence is CSVDGLAGDPSTDTQYF. The CDR3 DNA is TGCAGCGTCGACGGACTAGCGGGAGACCCTAGCACAGATACGCAGTATTTT.

J is TRBJ1-1 and V is TRBV4-2, with a tentative D call TRBD1 (5 bases). The CDR3 length is 15 residues. V was pared by 4 bases and J by 0 bases, with 12 bases between. CDR1 LGHNA and CDR2 YNFKEQ come from the germline V gene. The chain's CDR3 is CASSLQTVMNTEAFF. As DNA, the CDR3 is TGTGCCAGCAGCCTCCAGACAGTTATGAACACTGAAGCTTTCTTT.

This chain joins TRBV12-5 and TRBJ2-7, with 8 bases aligning to TRBD1. V trimming: 1 base; J trimming: 2 bases; junction bases outside the gene matches: 16. CDR1 is LGHNT, CDR2 FRNRAP, per germline. CDR3 length: 19 residues. CDR3 in amino acids: CASGLAFLAGTGAPYEQYF. CDR3 nucleotides: TGTGCTAGTGGTTTGGCCTTTCTTGCCGGGACAGGAGCTCCCTACGAGCAGTACTTC. Complete variable domain (other parts from reference TRBV12-5 and TRBJ2-7): DARVTQTPRHKVTEMGQEVTMRCQPILGHNTVFWYRQTMMQGLELLAYFRNRAPLDDSGMPKDRFSAEMPDATLATLKIQPSEPRDSAVYFCASGLAFLAGTGAPYEQYFGPGTRLTVT.

In the case of this clone: Other DNA sequences in this sample translate to the same CDR3. The J gene is TRBJ2-2, the V gene TRBV5-1; 11 bases agree with TRBD2. This CDR3 has 16 residues. The V and J ends lost 4 bases and 1 base, in that order; junction bases with no gene match: 3. Germline assignment: CDR1 SGHRS and CDR2 YFSETQ. CDR3 sequence reads: CASSVGLAGNTGELFF. In DNA, the CDR3 is TGCGCCAGCAGCGTTGGACTAGCGGGGAACACCGGGGAGCTGTTTTTT.

This clone occurred once. The chain recombines TRBV28 with TRBJ1-1; 7 bases map to TRBD1. Losses at the gene ends were 4 bases for V and 5 bases for J; bases not matched to a gene: 7. Per germline, CDR1 MDHEN and CDR2 SYDVKM. The CDR3 runs 14 residues. As DNA, the CDR3 is TGTGCCAGCAGTTACGGGACAGCTCAGACTGAAGCTTTCTTT. Encoded protein: CASSYGTAQTEAFF.

V is TRBV7-9 and J is TRBJ2-5; D remains unclear. V was shortened by 2 bases and J by 2 bases, with 6 bases between the two germline ends. The CDR3 runs 13 residues. Germline CDR1 and CDR2: SEHNR and FQNEAQ (reference sequence). The CDR3 region has the DNA TGTGCCAGCAGCTTACAGACTCAAGAGACCCAGTACTTC. Translating gives CASSLQTQETQYF.

The chain employs TRBV6-5 and TRBJ1-5, with TRBD1 matching 7 bases. The CDR3 consists of 15 residues. The J segment lost 4 bases and the V segment lost 0 bases, leaving 3 bases of the junction unmatched. Per the germline V gene, CDR1 is MNHEY and CDR2 is SVGAGI. Here the CDR3 DNA reads TGTGCCAGCAGTTACTCCCAGGGGGAAAATCAGCCCCAGCATTTT. It translates to CASSYSQGENQPQHF.

This clone was picked up a small number of times. The V and J genes are TRBV6-1 and TRBJ2-3, with 13 nucleotides matching TRBD2. The CDR3 consists of 14 residues. The junction had 6 bases not matched to a gene; V was cut back by 7 bases and J by 8 bases. CDR1 is MNHNS and CDR2 is SASEGT in the germline V gene. CDR3 in DNA: TGTGCCAGCATGGGGACTAGCGGGGAACGTACGCAGTATTTT. Residues: CASMGTSGERTQYF.

The V gene is TRBV5-4, the J gene TRBJ2-3, with D perhaps matching TRBD2 (6 bases). The CDR3 is 14 amino acids. In germline, CDR1 is SGHNT, CDR2 YYREEE (reference sequence). Trimming left V 0 bases short and J 5 bases short, with 10 bases between. The CDR3 nucleotides read TGTGCCAGCAGCTTGGACCGGGGAGGAGATACGCAGTATTTT. Its translation is CASSLDRGGDTQYF.

V is TRBV5-1 and J is TRBJ2-1; no reliable D call. The CDR3 consists of 14 residues. CDR1 and CDR2 from the germline V gene are SGHRS and YFSETQ. V lost 1 base and J lost 7, with 12 bases in between. The CDR3 loop reads CASSLRGLENEQFF. The CDR3 DNA follows: TGCGCCAGCAGCTTGAGAGGTCTTGAGAATGAGCAGTTCTTC.

The chain uses TRBV7-2 and TRBJ1-1, with 8 bases identical to TRBD1. CDR3 length equals 15 residues. Per germline, CDR1 SGHTA and CDR2 FQGNSA. Germline trimming cut 0 bases from V and 4 bases from J; bases unmatched to any gene: 4. The CDR3: CASSLADTGGTEAFF. In DNA, the CDR3 is TGTGCCAGCAGCTTAGCGGACACAGGGGGCACTGAAGCTTTCTTT. Supplemented by reference TRBV7-2 and TRBJ1-1, the full variable domain reads GAGVSQSPSNKVTEKGKDVELRCDPISGHTALYWYRQSLGQGLEFLIYFQGNSAPDKSGLPSDRFSAERTGGSVSTLTIQRTQQEDSAVYLCASSLADTGGTEAFFGQGTRLTVV.

J is TRBJ1-2 and V is TRBV10-3; 8 bases map to TRBD1. With V trimmed by 8 bases and J by 3 bases, 8 bases remained unmatched. The germline CDR1 and CDR2 sequences are ENHRY and SYGVKD. This CDR3 spans 14 amino acids. In nucleotides, the CDR3 is TGTGCCATCTACAGGACAGGGTTGGACTATGGCTACACCTTC. Amino acid sequence: CAIYRTGLDYGYTF.